The 27 T cell receptor beta chains in this list originate from one sample, sequenced in a study of tumor-infiltrating lymphocytes in primary liver carcinoma. Co-extraction of both nucleic acids (RNA and DNA) used roughly 20-33 mg of unsorted bulk tissue. cDNA specific to TCR beta was made from approximately 0.55 ug of total RNA, with a constant-region primer employed for priming. Sequencing libraries for TCR beta derived from three nested multiplex PCR rounds that used slightly modified ARM-PCR. TRBV1-TRBV30 forward primers paired with a C-beta reverse primer were used in the first two PCR rounds, which ran roughly 11 cycles each. TCRdb recomputed calls from the multiplex PCR reads with MiXCR, one row per CDR3 protein. The sample lists approximately 110,000 distinct CDR3 sequences; about 59% were seen once. Sequencing used liver tumor tissue from sampling region 1. Noted subset: tumor region T1, superior pole. The receptor set was obtained from a woman between 55 and 75 years old with primary liver carcinoma and hepatitis B virus infection.

As concerns this clonotype: Being one base from a much bigger clone, this may be a read error. The genes are TRBV29-1 and TRBJ2-7; TRBD1 agrees at 7 bases. V was pared by 6 bases and J by 3 bases, with 8 bases of the junction left unmatched. This CDR3 spans 13 amino acids. Germline assignment: CDR1 SQVTM and CDR2 ANQGSEA. The CDR3 nucleotides read TGCAGCGTCCGACAGGGTCTCTTCTACGAGCAGTACTTC. Protein product: CSVRQGLFYEQYF.

The genes are TRBV11-2 and TRBJ2-7, with 8 bases matching TRBD2. V trimming: 8 bases; J trimming: 6 bases; junction bases outside the gene matches: 12. The CDR3 covers 14 residues. Per the germline V gene, CDR1 is SGHAT and CDR2 is FQNNGV. The CDR3 region is CASGKGLAGGEQYF. The CDR3 DNA reads as TGTGCCAGCGGCAAAGGACTGGCGGGAGGCGAGCAGTACTTC.

V usage is TRBV9 and J usage is TRBJ2-7; TRBD2 agrees at 14 bases. Germline V CDR1 and CDR2: SGDLS, YYNGEE. This CDR3 region has 15 residues. The junction had 3 bases not matched to a gene; V was cut back by 4 bases and J by 3 bases. This CDR3 reads CASSHGTSGSYEQYF. CDR3 sequence (DNA): TGTGCCAGCAGCCACGGGACTAGCGGGAGCTACGAGCAGTACTTC.

Many counts were recorded for this clonotype. CDR3 in DNA: TGTGCCAGCAGTTTGAGAGCTTGGGGCTACACCTTC. This encodes CASSLRAWGYTF. This chain connects TRBV12-3 or TRBV12-4 to TRBJ1-2; no clear D gene. The CDR3 runs 12 residues. Trimming removed 3 bases at V and 8 bases at J, with 10 bases between.

Of note for this clonotype: This could be a read error, since a much larger clone is one nucleotide away. The chain links TRBV28 to TRBJ2-2; maybe TRBD2 (5 bases). Germline V gene data show CDR1 as MDHEN and CDR2 as SYDVKM. There are 15 residues in the CDR3. The V and J ends lost 4 bases and 6 bases respectively, with 15 bases between them. CDR3 amino acids: CASSSQTPGAGELFF. Here the CDR3 DNA reads TGTGCCAGCAGTTCCCAGACTCCCGGGGCCGGGGAGCTGTTTTTT.

At least ten counts were recorded for this clonotype. The rearrangement joins TRBV6-1 to TRBJ2-3, with D perhaps TRBD1 (6 bases). CDR3 length: 15 amino acids. CDR1 is MNHNS and CDR2 is SASEGT in the germline V gene. V shed 0 bases and J shed 2 bases, with 9 bases lying between them. The chain's CDR3 is CASSEAHRVTDTQYF. As DNA, the CDR3 is TGTGCCAGCAGTGAAGCACACAGGGTCACAGATACGCAGTATTTT.

This clonotype was picked up one time. Compared with germline, one end of the junction differs, possibly owing to a read error. The rearrangement joins TRBV5-6 to TRBJ2-3; D remains unclear. The CDR3 runs 13 residues. Per germline, CDR1 SGHDT and CDR2 YYEEEE. The CDR3 here is CASSFAVVDTQYF. The CDR3 DNA reads as TGCGCCAGCAGCTTTGCAGTGGTCGATACGCAGTATTTT.

J is TRBJ1-1 and V is TRBV30; D gene ambiguous. V lost 4 bases to trimming and J lost 7 bases, with 16 bases between them. The germline CDR1 and CDR2 sequences are GTSNPN and SVGIG (reference sequence). CDR3 length: 13 residues. The CDR3 region has the DNA TGTGCCTGGATAATTAAGGGCGGCATTGAAGCTTTCTTT. Protein product: CAWIIKGGIEAFF.

The rearrangement links TRBV24-1 to TRBJ2-3; TRBD1 aligns across 7 bases. Per germline, CDR1 KGHDR and CDR2 SFDVKD. Unmatched junction bases numbered 5, after V lost 5 bases and J lost 4 bases. This CDR3 has 14 amino acids. The CDR3 reads CATSAATGADTQYF. CDR3 sequence (DNA): TGTGCCACCAGTGCCGCAACAGGGGCAGATACGCAGTATTTT.

As for this clonotype: A read error may produce the germline difference seen at one junction end. The chain is built from TRBV11-3 and TRBJ2-1, with D unresolved. The CDR3 is made up of 14 amino acids. Germline loops: CDR1 SGHNT, CDR2 YENEEA. The CDR3 region has the DNA TGTGCCTGCAGCTTAGATCGGGCCCTCAACGAGCAGTTCTTC. This codes for CACSLDRALNEQFF.

Concerning this clonotype itself: The conserved closing phenylalanine or tryptophan is absent in this CDR3, likely reflecting a read error. The CDR3 spells CASSLEASGRHLRTIYEQYL. In nucleotides, the CDR3 is TGTGCCAGCAGCTTAGAAGCTAGCGGAAGACATCTTCGGACAATCTACGAGCAGTACTTA. J is TRBJ2-7 and V is TRBV11-3; 7 nucleotides match TRBD2. The germline V gene encodes CDR1 SGHNT and CDR2 YENEEA. The trim removed 0 bases at V and 3 bases at J, leaving 20 bases unmatched. The CDR3 length is 20 residues.

Concerning this clonotype: A read error may produce the germline difference seen at one junction end. The gene calls are TRBV7-3 and TRBJ2-1; D not certain. This CDR3 is 13 amino acids long. In germline, CDR1 is SGHTA, CDR2 FQGTGA. For the CDR3, the DNA is TGTGCCAGCAGCTTAACCGCAAACAATAAGCAGTTCTTC. Amino acid sequence: CASSLTANNKQFF.

This clonotype came up once. One end of the junction is discordant with germline, which a read error may explain. This sequence joins TRBV29-1 and TRBJ2-1; perhaps TRBD2 as D (6 bases). CDR3 length: 14 residues. CDR1 is SQVTM and CDR2 is ANQGSEA in the germline V gene. Written as DNA, the CDR3 is TGTAGCGCCGAGTGGAGGGGCTCCTACAATGAGCAGTTCTTC. Translation: CSAEWRGSYNEQFF.

This clonotype occurred once. An end of the junction does not agree with germline; a read error may underlie this. CDR3 sequence reads: CTSSLEVDTEAFF. CDR3 in DNA: TGTACCAGCAGCTTAGAGGTGGACACTGAAGCTTTCTTT. The chain links TRBV11-2 to TRBJ1-1; D gene ambiguous. Per germline, CDR1 SGHAT and CDR2 FQNNGV. The CDR3 has 13 residues. Together with reference TRBV11-2 and TRBJ1-1, the CDR3 gives the full variable domain: EAGVAQSPRYKIIEKRQSVAFWCNPISGHATLYWYQQILGQGPKLLIQFQNNGVVDDSQLPKDRFSAERLKGVDSTLKIQPAKLEDSAVYLCTSSLEVDTEAFFGQGTRLTVV.

This clonotype was counted a single time. A read error may explain this, as a much larger clone is one base away. The chain combines TRBV29-1 with TRBJ2-5; D possibly corresponds to TRBD2 (5 bases). Per germline, CDR1 SQVTM and CDR2 ANQGSEA. The CDR3 contains 13 residues. The CDR3 region has the DNA TGCAGGGCTGAGAGGGAGTTCGGGGAGACCCAGTACTTC. The encoded protein is CRAEREFGETQYF.

This clonotype was counted ten times or more. The chain recombines TRBV29-1 with TRBJ2-2; D is possibly TRBD1 or TRBD2 (5 bases each). CDR3 length equals 11 residues. CDR1 is SQVTM, CDR2 ANQGSEA, per germline. V was trimmed by 4 bases and J by 6 bases, leaving 6 bases between them. The CDR3 DNA reads TGCAGCGTTGGGGACGCCGGGGAGCTGTTTTTT. Protein: CSVGDAGELFF.

Here the CDR3 reads CSVGGAGVVTDTQYF. The CDR3 DNA follows: TGCAGCGTTGGTGGAGCAGGGGTCGTCACAGATACGCAGTATTTT. The chain employs TRBV29-1 and TRBJ2-3; TRBD1 might be the D (6 bases). This CDR3 region has 15 residues. Germline values: CDR1 SQVTM, CDR2 ANQGSEA. With 4 bases removed from V and 2 bases from J, the gap between germline ends came to 16 bases.

In this sample, this clonotype turned up once. A read error may explain this, as a much larger clone is one base away. This chain joins TRBV12-3 or TRBV12-4 and TRBJ1-5; TRBD1 might be the D (6 bases). CDR3 length equals 13 residues. V gave up 5 bases and J gave up 5 bases, with 10 bases separating them. CDR3 sequence (DNA): TGTGCCAGCAGTCTGCACAGGGATCAGCCCCAGCATTTT. Translated: CASSLHRDQPQHF.

The CDR3 bases are TGTGCCAGCAGTTTAGTCAAGACCGGGGAGCTGTTTTTT. It yields the protein CASSLVKTGELFF. The gene calls are TRBV12-3 or TRBV12-4 and TRBJ2-2; D gene ambiguous. V lost 1 base, J lost 5 bases, and 5 bases lay in between. The CDR3 sequence is 13 residues long.

To note about this clonotype: Relative to the germline gene, one junction end is altered; a read error may explain this. The chain uses TRBV5-1 and TRBJ2-7, with unresolved D. The CDR3 length is 14 residues. Germline V CDR1 and CDR2: SGHRS, YFSETQ. The chain's CDR3 is CASILSSQGYEQYF. As DNA, the CDR3 is TGCGCCAGCATCTTGTCATCACAAGGCTACGAGCAGTACTTC.

There are many counts of this clonotype. V is TRBV12-3 or TRBV12-4 and J is TRBJ2-2, with D possibly TRBD2 on 6 matching bases. The V end lost 7 bases, the J end lost 3 bases, and 12 bases lay between the germline ends. The CDR3 consists of 14 residues. Here the CDR3 reads CASTPDYHTGELFF. The CDR3 DNA reads TGTGCCAGCACCCCGGACTACCACACCGGGGAGCTGTTTTTT.

This clonotype was seen a single time. The CDR3 spells CASSLGGTGNEQFF. As DNA, the CDR3 is TGTGCCAGCAGTCTCGGCGGGACCGGAAATGAGCAGTTCTTC. The chain couples TRBV12-3 or TRBV12-4 to TRBJ2-1; tentative D call: TRBD2 (6 bases). The CDR3 is 14 amino acids. With 5 bases removed from V and 7 bases from J, the gap between germline ends came to 15 bases.

Comment on this clonotype: A read error may account for a junction end that differs from germline. The chain couples TRBV10-1 to TRBJ2-5; unclear D gene. The CDR3 is made up of 13 amino acids. Germline CDR1 WNHNN, CDR2 SYGVQD (reference sequence). The CDR3 reads CASSLDLQESQYF. The CDR3 bases are TGCGCCAGTAGTCTGGACCTTCAAGAGTCCCAGTACTTC.

The rearrangement links TRBV28 to TRBJ2-1; D is perhaps TRBD1 (5 bases). The CDR3 runs to 11 residues. Germline lookup yields CDR1 MDHEN and CDR2 SYDVKM. V was clipped by 10 bases and J by 5 bases, with 9 bases between them. The CDR3 sequence: CATRANNEQFF. The CDR3 DNA follows: TGTGCCACCAGGGCTAACAATGAGCAGTTCTTC.

The rearrangement uses TRBV5-4 and TRBJ1-1; the D is unclear. This CDR3 has 15 amino acids. Germline CDR1 reads SGHNT; CDR2 reads YYREEE (reference sequence). V was trimmed by 0 bases and J by 5 bases, leaving 14 bases between them. The CDR3: CASSLVCSMGTEAFF. The CDR3 nucleotides read TGTGCCAGCAGCTTGGTCTGCAGCATGGGGACTGAAGCTTTCTTT.

Comments on this clonotype: Sequence at one end of the junction differs from germline and may be a read error. V usage is TRBV11-3 and J usage is TRBJ2-3, with TRBD2 matching over 8 bases. The germline V gene has CDR1 SGHNT and CDR2 YENEEA. This CDR3 comprises 15 residues. The CDR3 loop reads CASSPLAGGTDTRYF. The CDR3 DNA reads TGCGCCAGCAGCCCCCTGGCGGGAGGAACAGATACGCGGTATTTT.

About this clonotype: This may arise from a read error, as a much more abundant clone is one base away. This chain links TRBV11-3 with TRBJ2-2, with D perhaps TRBD1 or TRBD2 (5 bases each). Germline CDR1 and CDR2: SGHNT and YENEEA. This CDR3 is built from 18 residues. The CDR3 bases are TGTGTCAGCAGAACCAGGGTTAGGGACCGAACGAACACCGGGGAGCTGGTTTTT. It translates to CVSRTRVRDRTNTGELVF.